This T cell receptor beta chain was found in a study of graft-versus-host responses after intestinal transplantation (dated by TCRdb to 2020 to 2022). Study-wide context: The transplants that recipients received were multivisceral, liver-intestinal, or isolated intestinal. The cohort enrolled fewer than 25 intestinal transplant recipients including one retransplant, and 3 patients lacking pretransplant specimens were excluded. Every recipient was given anti-thymocyte globulin induction, followed by 3 to 4 years of maintenance tacrolimus and steroids. Donor T cell macrochimerism was defined as a peak of at least 4% donor T cells among recipient peripheral blood mononuclear cells. Rather than being sequenced by the commercial service, samples from three later patients were sequenced in-house on an Illumina MiSeq and processed with MiXCR. Bulk TCR-beta CDR3 sequencing was used to track graft-versus-host and host-versus-graft alloreactive T cell clones in the graft, circulation and bone marrow after intestinal transplantation. To identify alloreactive clones, pre-transplant mixed lymphocyte reaction products were sequenced and then compared with unstimulated pre-transplant donor and recipient T cells.

In light of the paper, this sample's time point label describes: cells obtained before transplantation from donor or recipient. CD3+CD4+ and CD3+CD8+ populations were FACS-sorted from unstimulated pre-transplant donor and recipient cells taken from spleen or lymph nodes. The library was obtained by the immunoSEQ multiplex PCR assay. For most patients, genomic DNA was isolated with the Qiagen DNeasy Blood and Tissue Kit and shipped frozen to Adaptive Biotechnologies for TCR sequencing. High-throughput TCR-beta CDR3 sequencing of genomic DNA from most patients was performed by Adaptive Biotechnologies. The study's processing was this. Adaptive's ImmunoSEQ software was the source of the TCR sequencing data for around 20 patients, while a few other patients were processed with MiXCR and VDJtools. To correct CD4 versus CD8 sorting errors, sequences present in both subsets at a frequency ratio below 5:1 were removed. CDR3 nucleotide sequences shared between donor and recipient were removed because their origin could not be assigned. Alloreactive clones required at least 2-fold expansion over unstimulated cells and minimum CFSE-low frequency of 0.002% (template counts) or 0.001% (read counts). Clones were considered mappable if detected in sequenced pre-transplant spleen, lymph node, or MLR CFSE-low populations of the donor or recipient. Cumulative frequency of alloreactive clones was calculated as a percentage of all sequences weighted by copy number. The source is immuneACCESS, and TCRdb retained only in-frame sequences with V and J called. Part of the clones is not carried over; for the studies checked, unresolved V genes explain less than half of this, and the remainder is unexplained. Clone size and the V and J calls come from that table; the DNA yielded D and trimming. Here the sample has about 90,000 clones; over 80% occur a single time. The ten largest account for about 17% of the sample.

V sheds 4 bases and J sheds 2 bases, leaving 12 bases between their ends. CDR1 is given as MNHEY and CDR2 as SMNVEV, both from the germline V gene (reference sequence). CDR3 length: 14 amino acids, cysteine to phenylalanine. Here the CDR3 DNA is all that survives: 42 bases in frame from base 1. As for this clone: Its antigen is not yet known. No base quality information exists; no much larger clone differs at one position.

The paper as a whole reports these results and caveats: GvH clones were detected in recipient bone marrow, and some appeared earlier in ileal mucosa or blood, consistent with an intestinal mucosal origin. Early after transplant, peak levels of circulating GvH clones were found to be associated with declines in HvG clones. In patients with donor T cell macrochimerism, the allografts had high GvH to HvG T cell clonal ratios. The relatively low number and heterogeneity of intestinal transplant patients limited the conclusions.

The sample consisted of unstimulated CD8+ T cells sorted from spleen or lymph node cells, taken before intestinal transplant. The sequence was collected from a human donor who received an intestinal transplant. Recombination connected TRBV27 to TRBJ2-7; the D region may be TRBD1 or TRBD2, each matching 5 bases equally. The CDR3 has the sequence CASSSMGVPYEQYF. At the DNA level, the sequence is TGTGCCAGCAGTTCCATGGGGGTCCCCTACGAGCAGTACTTC.